Listed below are T cell receptor beta chains from one sample, sequenced in a study of OX40 agonist ivuxolimab in advanced cancers. Here immunoSEQ multiplex PCR was the method, and the copy in TCRdb shows in-frame clones only, minus some. Here the sample spans about 84,000 clones, more than 80% being singletons. Specimen: CD4+ or CD8+ T cells sorted from blood, collected in a trial of the OX40 agonist ivuxolimab. These receptors were taken from an adult with an advanced solid tumor such as melanoma, head and neck, liver or kidney cancer. Both conserved end residues are part of each CDR3. Each record gives: CDR3 protein, CDR3 DNA, J gene, clone size, CDR3 length, D gene, V gene. A D gene is named only where the DNA matches it firmly. The size entry is marked missing in some rows and otherwise reads once, few, many or a size class.

CDR3aa: CASSPTSGETQYF
CDR3nt: TGTGCCAGCTCACCTACGTCCGGGGAGACCCAGTACTTC
j_gene: TRBJ2-5
abundance: -
len: 13
d_gene: -
v_gene: TRBV18

CDR3aa: CASSLEGGSTEAFF
CDR3nt: TGTGCCAGCAGCTTAGAGGGGGGGAGCACTGAAGCTTTCTTT
j_gene: TRBJ1-1
abundance: once
len: 14
d_gene: -
v_gene: TRBV7-9

CDR3aa: CASSMIGGMNTEAFF
CDR3nt: TGTGCCAGTAGTATGATAGGGGGCATGAACACTGAAGCTTTCTTT
j_gene: TRBJ1-1
abundance: -
len: 15
d_gene: TRBD1
v_gene: TRBV19

CDR3aa: CASSLIGGRETQYF
CDR3nt: TGCGCCAGCAGCTTGATTGGGGGAAGGGAGACCCAGTACTTC
j_gene: TRBJ2-5
abundance: -
len: 14
d_gene: -
v_gene: TRBV5-1

CDR3aa: CASSVVSAAFYNEQFF
CDR3nt: TGTGCCAGCAGCGTAGTGTCTGCTGCATTTTACAATGAGCAGTTCTTC
j_gene: TRBJ2-1
abundance: -
len: 16
d_gene: -
v_gene: TRBV9

CDR3aa: CASSHTRISNQPQHF
CDR3nt: TGTGCCAGCAGCCACACGAGGATAAGCAATCAGCCCCAGCATTTT
j_gene: TRBJ1-5
abundance: -
len: 15
d_gene: -
v_gene: TRBV7-8

CDR3aa: CASSVGGTQYF
CDR3nt: TGTGCCAGCAGTGTGGGGGGTACGCAGTATTTT
j_gene: TRBJ2-3
abundance: -
len: 11
d_gene: -
v_gene: TRBV2

CDR3aa: CASSPPRAGEQFF
CDR3nt: TGTGCCAGTAGTCCTCCGCGGGCGGGGGAGCAGTTCTTC
j_gene: TRBJ2-1
abundance: once
len: 13
d_gene: -
v_gene: TRBV19

CDR3aa: CASSQGLAGYNEQFF
CDR3nt: TGCGCCAGCAGCCAGGGACTAGCGGGATACAATGAGCAGTTCTTC
j_gene: TRBJ2-1
abundance: -
len: 15
d_gene: TRBD2
v_gene: TRBV5-1

CDR3aa: CASSPQTGRDSPLHF
CDR3nt: TGCGCCAGCAGCCCTCAGACAGGGCGGGATTCACCCCTCCACTTT
j_gene: TRBJ1-6
abundance: -
len: 15
d_gene: TRBD1
v_gene: TRBV4-1

CDR3aa: CASSRRDFRGETNTGELFF
CDR3nt: TGTGCCAGCAGCCGCCGGGACTTCCGTGGGGAGACGAACACCGGGGAGCTGTTTTTT
j_gene: TRBJ2-2
abundance: -
len: 19
d_gene: -
v_gene: TRBV5-4

CDR3aa: CASSLTPMGPGNTGELFF
CDR3nt: TGTGCCAGCAGCTTAACCCCGATGGGGCCGGGTAACACCGGGGAGCTGTTTTTT
j_gene: TRBJ2-2
abundance: -
len: 18
d_gene: -
v_gene: TRBV7-3

CDR3aa: CSGQGGISGYTF
CDR3nt: TGCAGCGGCCAAGGGGGTATCAGTGGCTACACCTTC
j_gene: TRBJ1-2
abundance: -
len: 12
d_gene: -
v_gene: TRBV29-1

CDR3aa: CASSLEIRRPDTQYF
CDR3nt: TGTGCCAGCAGCTTAGAAATTAGGAGACCAGATACGCAGTATTTT
j_gene: TRBJ2-3
abundance: -
len: 15
d_gene: -
v_gene: TRBV7-2

CDR3aa: CASSLVGARGNTEAFF
CDR3nt: TGTGCCAGCAGCTTGGTAGGAGCCAGGGGGAACACTGAAGCTTTCTTT
j_gene: TRBJ1-1
abundance: -
len: 16
d_gene: -
v_gene: TRBV11-2

CDR3aa: CASSQQGAHQPQHF
CDR3nt: TGTGCCAGCAGCCAACAGGGGGCTCATCAGCCCCAGCATTTT
j_gene: TRBJ1-5
abundance: -
len: 14
d_gene: TRBD1
v_gene: TRBV7-9

CDR3aa: CASSQTTGYGYTF
CDR3nt: TGTGCCAGCAGCCAAACGACCGGCTATGGCTACACCTTC
j_gene: TRBJ1-2
abundance: few
len: 13
d_gene: -
v_gene: TRBV7-2

CDR3aa: CASSLASGGGETQYF
CDR3nt: TGTGCCAGCAGCTTAGCGTCCGGGGGCGGTGAGACCCAGTACTTC
j_gene: TRBJ2-5
abundance: -
len: 15
d_gene: -
v_gene: TRBV7-9

CDR3aa: CASSSGTRAFFF
CDR3nt: TGTGCCAGCAGTTCCGGGACTAGGGCATTTTTCTTC
j_gene: TRBJ2-1
abundance: -
len: 12
d_gene: TRBD2
v_gene: TRBV28

CDR3aa: CSARWTGELFF
CDR3nt: TGCAGTGCCCGCTGGACCGGGGAGCTGTTTTTT
j_gene: TRBJ2-2
abundance: once
len: 11
d_gene: -
v_gene: TRBV20-1

CDR3aa: CASSSRLAATRCTQYF
CDR3nt: TGTGCCAGCAGCAGTCGACTAGCGGCAACGCGGTGTACGCAGTATTTT
j_gene: TRBJ2-3
abundance: -
len: 16
d_gene: -
v_gene: TRBV21-1

CDR3aa: CASSLGGLAANKDLDTQYF
CDR3nt: TGTGCCAGCAGCTTAGGGGGACTAGCGGCGAACAAAGACCTGGATACGCAGTATTTT
j_gene: TRBJ2-3
abundance: -
len: 19
d_gene: TRBD2
v_gene: TRBV13

CDR3aa: CASSLGLAGDNEQFF
CDR3nt: TGTGCTAGCAGCCTAGGACTAGCGGGGGACAATGAGCAGTTCTTC
j_gene: TRBJ2-1
abundance: -
len: 15
d_gene: TRBD2
v_gene: TRBV7-7

CDR3aa: CASSAYRLAGGPRETQYF
CDR3nt: TGTGCCAGCAGCGCCTACCGACTAGCGGGGGGTCCCCGGGAGACCCAGTACTTC
j_gene: TRBJ2-5
abundance: once
len: 18
d_gene: TRBD2
v_gene: TRBV7-8

CDR3aa: CASRRDSPMYNEQFF
CDR3nt: TGTGCCAGCAGACGGGACAGTCCAATGTACAATGAGCAGTTCTTC
j_gene: TRBJ2-1
abundance: -
len: 15
d_gene: TRBD1
v_gene: TRBV2

CDR3aa: CATSSPIPGPDGYTF
CDR3nt: TGTGCCACCAGCTCCCCTATTCCCGGGCCCGATGGCTACACCTTC
j_gene: TRBJ1-2
abundance: -
len: 15
d_gene: -
v_gene: TRBV15

CDR3aa: CASSEYTGELFF
CDR3nt: TGTGCCAGCAGTGAATACACCGGGGAGCTGTTTTTT
j_gene: TRBJ2-2
abundance: -
len: 12
d_gene: -
v_gene: TRBV27

CDR3aa: CATRTGENYGYTF
CDR3nt: TGTGCCACACGGACAGGGGAAAACTATGGCTACACCTTC
j_gene: TRBJ1-2
abundance: -
len: 13
d_gene: TRBD1
v_gene: TRBV10-3